This T cell receptor (beta chain) was found in a study of T cell responses to AZD1222 COVID-19 vaccine. The assay was immunoSEQ multiplex PCR, and TCRdb's table has in-frame clones only and misses some. Of almost 65,000 clones detected, less than 90% appear once; the ten largest clones hold less than 9.5%. CDR1 and CDR2 (germline): MGHDK, SYGVNS. The CDR3 covers 16 residues. Trimming pared 4 bases from V and 0 bases from J, leaving 13 bases between. The specimen was peripheral blood, collected on day 0 of AZD1222 vaccination. This chain joins TRBV25-1 and TRBJ2-1; D is possibly TRBD1 (6 bases). This receptor was identified in an adult in good health. The CDR3 here is CASSGPGTPSYNEQFF. The CDR3 DNA reads TGTGCCAGCAGTGGTCCCGGGACACCCTCCTACAATGAGCAGTTCTTC.